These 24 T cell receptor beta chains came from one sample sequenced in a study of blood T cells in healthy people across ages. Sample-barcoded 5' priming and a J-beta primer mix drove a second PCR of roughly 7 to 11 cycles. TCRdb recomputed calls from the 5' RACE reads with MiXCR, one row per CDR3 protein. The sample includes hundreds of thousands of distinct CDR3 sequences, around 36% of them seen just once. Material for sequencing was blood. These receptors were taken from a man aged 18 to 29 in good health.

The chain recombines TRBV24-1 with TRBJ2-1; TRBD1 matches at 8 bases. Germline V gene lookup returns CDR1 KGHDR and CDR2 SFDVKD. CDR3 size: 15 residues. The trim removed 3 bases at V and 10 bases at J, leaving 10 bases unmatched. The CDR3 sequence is CATSDVKQGVNEQFF. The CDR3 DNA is TGTGCCACCAGTGATGTCAAACAGGGGGTGAACGAGCAGTTCTTC.

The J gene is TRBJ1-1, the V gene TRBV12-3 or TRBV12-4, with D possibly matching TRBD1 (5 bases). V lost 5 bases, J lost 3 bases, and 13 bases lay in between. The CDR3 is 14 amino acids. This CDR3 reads CASSLLGGDTEAFF. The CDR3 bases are TGTGCCAGCAGTCTACTCGGGGGGGACACTGAAGCTTTCTTT.

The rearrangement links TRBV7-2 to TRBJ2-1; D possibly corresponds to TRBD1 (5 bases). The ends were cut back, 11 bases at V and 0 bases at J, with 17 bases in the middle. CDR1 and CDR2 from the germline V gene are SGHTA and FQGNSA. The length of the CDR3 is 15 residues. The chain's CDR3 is CAAAQDPSSYNEQFF. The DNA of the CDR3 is TGTGCCGCGGCACAGGACCCCAGCTCCTACAATGAGCAGTTCTTC.

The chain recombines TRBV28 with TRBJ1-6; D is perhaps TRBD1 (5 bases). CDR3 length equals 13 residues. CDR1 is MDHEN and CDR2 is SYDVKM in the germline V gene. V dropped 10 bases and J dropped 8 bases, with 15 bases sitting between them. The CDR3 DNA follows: TGTGCCACCCTATGGGGGTTCCATTCACCCCTCCACTTT. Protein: CATLWGFHSPLHF.

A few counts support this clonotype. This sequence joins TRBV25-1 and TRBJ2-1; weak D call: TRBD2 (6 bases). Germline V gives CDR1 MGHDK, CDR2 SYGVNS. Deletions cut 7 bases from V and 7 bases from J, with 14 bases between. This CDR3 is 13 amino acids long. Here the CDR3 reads CASTGVGGNEQFF. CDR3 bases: TGTGCCAGCACCGGAGTGGGGGGAAATGAGCAGTTCTTC.

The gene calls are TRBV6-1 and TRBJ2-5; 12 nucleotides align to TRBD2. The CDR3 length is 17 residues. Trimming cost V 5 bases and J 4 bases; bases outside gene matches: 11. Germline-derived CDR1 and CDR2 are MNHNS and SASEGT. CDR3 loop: CASSPRLAGAFGETQYF. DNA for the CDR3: TGTGCCAGCAGTCCCAGACTAGCGGGGGCTTTTGGAGAGACCCAGTACTTC.

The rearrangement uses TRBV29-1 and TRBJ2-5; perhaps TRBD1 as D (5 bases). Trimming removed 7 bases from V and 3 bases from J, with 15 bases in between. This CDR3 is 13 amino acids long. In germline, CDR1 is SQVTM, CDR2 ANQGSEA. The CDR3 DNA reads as TGCAGCGGCGCAGGGTGGGCAGAAGAGACCCAGTACTTC. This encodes CSGAGWAEETQYF.

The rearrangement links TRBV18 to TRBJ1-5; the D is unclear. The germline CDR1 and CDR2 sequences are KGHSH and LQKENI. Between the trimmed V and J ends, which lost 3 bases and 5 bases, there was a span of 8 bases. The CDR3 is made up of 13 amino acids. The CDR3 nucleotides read TGTGCCAGCTCACCCGGTTCGGATCAGCCCCAGCATTTT. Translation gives CASSPGSDQPQHF.

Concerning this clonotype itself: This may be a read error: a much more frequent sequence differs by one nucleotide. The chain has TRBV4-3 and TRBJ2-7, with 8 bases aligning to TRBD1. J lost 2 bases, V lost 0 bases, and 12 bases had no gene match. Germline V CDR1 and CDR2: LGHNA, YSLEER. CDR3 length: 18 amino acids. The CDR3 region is CASSQDILVTGGTYEQYF. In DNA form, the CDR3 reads TGCGCCAGCAGCCAAGATATCTTGGTAACAGGGGGTACCTACGAGCAGTACTTC.

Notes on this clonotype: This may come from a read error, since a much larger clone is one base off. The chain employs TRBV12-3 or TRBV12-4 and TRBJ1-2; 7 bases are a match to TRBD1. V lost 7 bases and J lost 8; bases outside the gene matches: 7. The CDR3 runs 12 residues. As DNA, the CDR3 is TGTGCCAGCACCCGCGACAGGGAAGGCTACACCTTC. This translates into CASTRDREGYTF.

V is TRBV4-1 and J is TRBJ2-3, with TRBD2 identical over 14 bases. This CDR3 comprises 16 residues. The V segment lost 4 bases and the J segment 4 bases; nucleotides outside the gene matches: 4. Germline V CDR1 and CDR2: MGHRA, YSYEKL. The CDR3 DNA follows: TGCGCCAGCAGCCGAGGACTAGCGGGGGGTTCAGATACGCAGTATTTT. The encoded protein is CASSRGLAGGSDTQYF.

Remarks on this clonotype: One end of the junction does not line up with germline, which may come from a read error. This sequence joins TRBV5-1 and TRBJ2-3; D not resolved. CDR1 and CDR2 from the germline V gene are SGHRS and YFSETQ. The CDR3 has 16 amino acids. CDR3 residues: CASSLGVHRSTDTPYF. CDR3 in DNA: TGCGCCAGCAGCTTGGGGGTACACCGTAGCACAGATACGCCGTATTTT. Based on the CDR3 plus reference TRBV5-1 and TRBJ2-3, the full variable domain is KAGVTQTPRYLIKTRGQQVTLSCSPISGHRSVSWYQQTPGQGLQFLFEYFSETQRNKGNFPGRFSGRQFSNSRSEMNVSTLELGDSALYLCASSLGVHRSTDTPYFGPGTRLTVL.

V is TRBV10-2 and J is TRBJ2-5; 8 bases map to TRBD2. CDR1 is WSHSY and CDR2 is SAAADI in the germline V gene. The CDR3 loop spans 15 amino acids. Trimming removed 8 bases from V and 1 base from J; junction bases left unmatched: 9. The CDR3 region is CASGGAGGLQETQYF. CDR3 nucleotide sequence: TGCGCCAGCGGTGGGGCGGGGGGACTCCAAGAGACCCAGTACTTC.

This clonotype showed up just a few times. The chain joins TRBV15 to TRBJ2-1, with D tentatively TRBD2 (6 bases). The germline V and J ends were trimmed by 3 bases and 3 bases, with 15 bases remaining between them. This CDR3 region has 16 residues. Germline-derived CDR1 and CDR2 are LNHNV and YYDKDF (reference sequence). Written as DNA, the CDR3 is TGTGCCACCAGCAGCCCAAGCGCGGGGCTCTACAATGAGCAGTTCTTC. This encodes CATSSPSAGLYNEQFF.

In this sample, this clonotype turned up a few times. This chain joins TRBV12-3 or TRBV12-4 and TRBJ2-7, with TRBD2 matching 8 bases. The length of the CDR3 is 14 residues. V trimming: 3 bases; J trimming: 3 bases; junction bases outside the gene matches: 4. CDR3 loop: CASSFWAGGYEQYF. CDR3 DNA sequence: TGTGCCAGCAGTTTTTGGGCGGGGGGCTACGAGCAGTACTTC.

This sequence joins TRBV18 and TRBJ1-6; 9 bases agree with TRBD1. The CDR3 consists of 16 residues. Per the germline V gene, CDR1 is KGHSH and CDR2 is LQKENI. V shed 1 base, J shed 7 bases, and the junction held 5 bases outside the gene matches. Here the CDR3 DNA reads TGTGCCAGCTCACCACTCACCGGGACAGGGAATTCACCCCTCCACTTT. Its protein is CASSPLTGTGNSPLHF.

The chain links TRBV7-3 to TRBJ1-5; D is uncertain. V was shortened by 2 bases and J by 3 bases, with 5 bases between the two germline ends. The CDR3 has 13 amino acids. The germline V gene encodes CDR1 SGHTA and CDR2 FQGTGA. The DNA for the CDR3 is TGTGCCAGCAGCTTACTCCCCAATCAGCCCCAGCATTTT. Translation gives CASSLLPNQPQHF.

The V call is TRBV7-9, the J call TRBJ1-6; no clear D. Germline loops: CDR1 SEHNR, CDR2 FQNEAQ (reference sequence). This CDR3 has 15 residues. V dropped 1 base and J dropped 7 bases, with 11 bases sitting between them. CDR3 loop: CASSLGGGTNSPLHF. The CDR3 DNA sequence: TGTGCCAGCAGCTTAGGGGGAGGAACCAATTCACCCCTCCACTTT.

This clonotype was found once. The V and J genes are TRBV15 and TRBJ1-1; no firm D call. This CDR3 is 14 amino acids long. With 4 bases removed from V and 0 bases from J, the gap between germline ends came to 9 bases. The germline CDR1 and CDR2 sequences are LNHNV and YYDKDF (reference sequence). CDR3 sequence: CATSKTAMNTEAFF. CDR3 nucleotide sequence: TGTGCCACCAGCAAGACGGCCATGAACACTGAAGCTTTCTTT.

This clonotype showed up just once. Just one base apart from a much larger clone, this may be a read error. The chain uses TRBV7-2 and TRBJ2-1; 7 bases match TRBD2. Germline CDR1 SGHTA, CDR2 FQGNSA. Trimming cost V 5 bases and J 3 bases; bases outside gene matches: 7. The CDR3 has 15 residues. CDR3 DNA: TGTGCCAGCAGCGTTAATCGGGGGGTCTACAATGAGCAGTTCTTC. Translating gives CASSVNRGVYNEQFF.

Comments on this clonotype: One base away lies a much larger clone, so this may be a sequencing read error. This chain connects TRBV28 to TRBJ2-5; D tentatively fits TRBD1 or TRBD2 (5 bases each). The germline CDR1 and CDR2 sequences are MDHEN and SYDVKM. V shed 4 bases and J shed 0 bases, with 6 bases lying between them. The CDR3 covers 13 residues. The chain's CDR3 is CASSWGYQETQYF. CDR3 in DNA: TGTGCCAGCAGTTGGGGGTACCAAGAGACCCAGTACTTC.

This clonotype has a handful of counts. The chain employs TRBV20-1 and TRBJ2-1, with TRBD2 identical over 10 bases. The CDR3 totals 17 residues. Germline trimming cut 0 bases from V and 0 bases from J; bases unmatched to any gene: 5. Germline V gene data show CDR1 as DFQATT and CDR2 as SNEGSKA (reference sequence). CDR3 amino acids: CSARDPVAGGSYNEQFF. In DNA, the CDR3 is TGCAGTGCTAGAGATCCGGTAGCGGGGGGCTCCTACAATGAGCAGTTCTTC.

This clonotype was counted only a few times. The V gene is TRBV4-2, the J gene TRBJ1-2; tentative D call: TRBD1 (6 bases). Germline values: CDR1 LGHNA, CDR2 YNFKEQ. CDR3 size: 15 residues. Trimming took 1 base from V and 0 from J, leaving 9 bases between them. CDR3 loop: CASSQGTAPNYGYTF. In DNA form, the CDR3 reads TGTGCCAGCAGCCAAGGGACAGCCCCTAACTATGGCTACACCTTC.

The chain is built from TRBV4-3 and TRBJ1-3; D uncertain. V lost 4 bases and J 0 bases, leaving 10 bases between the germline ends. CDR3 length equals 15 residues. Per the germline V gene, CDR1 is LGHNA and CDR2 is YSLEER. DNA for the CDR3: TGCGCCAGCAGCCGAAGTTTGTCCTCTGGAAACACCATATATTTT. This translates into CASSRSLSSGNTIYF.